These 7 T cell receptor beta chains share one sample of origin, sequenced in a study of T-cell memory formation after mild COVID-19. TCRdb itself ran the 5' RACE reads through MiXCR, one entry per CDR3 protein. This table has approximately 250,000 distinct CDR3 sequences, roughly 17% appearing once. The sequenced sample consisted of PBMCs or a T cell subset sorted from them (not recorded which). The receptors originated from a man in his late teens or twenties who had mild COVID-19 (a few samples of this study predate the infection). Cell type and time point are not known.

The CDR3 spells CASGSEPGQGEYF. The CDR3 region has the DNA TGTGCTAGTGGCTCCGAACCGGGACAAGGGGAGTACTTC. The chain joins TRBV12-5 to TRBJ2-5, with D maybe TRBD1 (6 bases). Germline-derived CDR1 and CDR2 are LGHNT and FRNRAP. Trimming removed 6 bases from V and 12 bases from J, with 20 bases in between. The CDR3 spans 13 residues.

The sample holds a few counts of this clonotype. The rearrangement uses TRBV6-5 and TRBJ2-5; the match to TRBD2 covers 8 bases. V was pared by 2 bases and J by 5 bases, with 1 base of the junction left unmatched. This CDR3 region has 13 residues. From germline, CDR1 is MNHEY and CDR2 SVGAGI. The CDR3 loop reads CASSYREGETQYF. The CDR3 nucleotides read TGTGCCAGCAGTTACCGGGAGGGGGAGACCCAGTACTTC.

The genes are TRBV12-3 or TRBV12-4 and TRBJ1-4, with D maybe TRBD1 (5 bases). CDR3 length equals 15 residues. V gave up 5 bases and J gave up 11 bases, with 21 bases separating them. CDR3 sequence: CASSHRINQKGKLFF. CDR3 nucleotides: TGTGCCAGCAGTCACCGTATTAACCAAAAGGGGAAACTGTTTTTT.

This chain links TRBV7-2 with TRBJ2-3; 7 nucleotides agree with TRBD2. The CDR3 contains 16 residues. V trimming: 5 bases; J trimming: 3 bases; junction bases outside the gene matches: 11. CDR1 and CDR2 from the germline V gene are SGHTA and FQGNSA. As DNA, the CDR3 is TGTGCCAGCAGCCCCGCCGCGGGGGTGATGACAGATACGCAGTATTTT. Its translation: CASSPAAGVMTDTQYF.

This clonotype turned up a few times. CDR3 residues: CASSSEGNEQFF. The CDR3 bases are TGTGCCAGCAGTTCCGAGGGTAATGAGCAGTTCTTC. V gene TRBV12-3 or TRBV12-4 combines with J gene TRBJ2-1, with D perhaps TRBD2 (5 bases). Trimming cost V 4 bases and J 7 bases, with 8 bases left between them. The length of the CDR3 is 12 residues.

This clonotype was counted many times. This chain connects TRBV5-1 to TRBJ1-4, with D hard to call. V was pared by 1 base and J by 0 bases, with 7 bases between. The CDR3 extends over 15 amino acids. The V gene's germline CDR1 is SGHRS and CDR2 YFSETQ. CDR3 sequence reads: CASSLLPSTNEKLFF. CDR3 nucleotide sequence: TGCGCCAGCAGCTTGCTACCCTCAACTAATGAAAAACTGTTTTTT.

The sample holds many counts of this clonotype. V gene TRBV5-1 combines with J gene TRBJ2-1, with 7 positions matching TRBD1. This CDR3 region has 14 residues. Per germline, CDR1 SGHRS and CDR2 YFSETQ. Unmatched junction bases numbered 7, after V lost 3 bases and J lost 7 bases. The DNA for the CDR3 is TGCGCCAGCAGCTCGGACACAGGGGTGAATGAGCAGTTCTTC. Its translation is CASSSDTGVNEQFF.